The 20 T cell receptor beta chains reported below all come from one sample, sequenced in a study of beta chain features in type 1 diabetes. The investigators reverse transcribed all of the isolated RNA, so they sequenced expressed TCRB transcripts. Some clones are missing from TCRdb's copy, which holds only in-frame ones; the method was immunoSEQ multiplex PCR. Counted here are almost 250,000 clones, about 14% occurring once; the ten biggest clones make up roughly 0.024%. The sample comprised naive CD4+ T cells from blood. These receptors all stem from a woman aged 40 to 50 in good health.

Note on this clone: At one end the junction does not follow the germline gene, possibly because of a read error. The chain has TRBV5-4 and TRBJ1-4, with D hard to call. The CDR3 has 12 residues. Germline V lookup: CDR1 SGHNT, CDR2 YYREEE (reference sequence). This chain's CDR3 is CASSLELGPYSF. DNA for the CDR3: TGTGCCAGCAGCTTGGAGCTGGGCCCCTATTCATTT.

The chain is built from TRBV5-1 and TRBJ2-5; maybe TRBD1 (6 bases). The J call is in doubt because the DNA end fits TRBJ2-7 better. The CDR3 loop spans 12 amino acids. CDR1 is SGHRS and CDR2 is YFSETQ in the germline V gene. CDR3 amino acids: CASSSGESEQYF. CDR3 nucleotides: TGCGCCAGCAGCTCAGGGGAGAGCGAGCAGTACTTC.

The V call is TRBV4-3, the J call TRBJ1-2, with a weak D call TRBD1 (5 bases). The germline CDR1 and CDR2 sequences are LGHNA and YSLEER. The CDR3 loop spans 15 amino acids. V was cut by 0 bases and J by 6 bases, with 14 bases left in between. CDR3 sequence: CASSQDSAPDNGYTF. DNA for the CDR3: TGCGCCAGCAGCCAAGATTCGGCCCCGGACAATGGCTACACCTTC.

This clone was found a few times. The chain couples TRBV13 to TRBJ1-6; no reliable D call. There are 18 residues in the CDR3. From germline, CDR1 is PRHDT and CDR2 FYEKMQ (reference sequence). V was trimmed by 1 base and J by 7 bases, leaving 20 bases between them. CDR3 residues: CASSLAHRRALWNSPLHF. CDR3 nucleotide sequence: TGTGCCAGCAGCTTAGCTCACCGGAGGGCCCTTTGGAATTCACCCCTCCACTTT. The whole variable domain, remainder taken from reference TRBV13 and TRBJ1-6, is AAGVIQSPRHLIKEKRETATLKCYPIPRHDTVYWYQQGPGQDPQFLISFYEKMQSDKGSIPDRFSAQQFSDYHSELNMSSLELGDSALYFCASSLAHRRALWNSPLHFGNGTRLTVT.

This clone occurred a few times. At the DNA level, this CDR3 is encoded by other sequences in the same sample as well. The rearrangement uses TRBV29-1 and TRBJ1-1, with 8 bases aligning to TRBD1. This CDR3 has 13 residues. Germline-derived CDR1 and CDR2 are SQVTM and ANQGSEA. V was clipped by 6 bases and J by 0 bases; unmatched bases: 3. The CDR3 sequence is CSVGQALNTEAFF. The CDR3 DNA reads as TGCAGCGTGGGACAGGCGCTGAACACTGAAGCTTTCTTT.

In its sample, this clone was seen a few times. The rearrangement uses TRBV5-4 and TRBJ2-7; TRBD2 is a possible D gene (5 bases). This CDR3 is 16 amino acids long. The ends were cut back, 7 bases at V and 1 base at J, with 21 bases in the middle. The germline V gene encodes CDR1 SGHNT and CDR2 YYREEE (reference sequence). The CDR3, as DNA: TGTGCCAGCGCTCCCCGTCGGACTCTGGGGTCCTACGAGCAGTACTTC. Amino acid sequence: CASAPRRTLGSYEQYF.

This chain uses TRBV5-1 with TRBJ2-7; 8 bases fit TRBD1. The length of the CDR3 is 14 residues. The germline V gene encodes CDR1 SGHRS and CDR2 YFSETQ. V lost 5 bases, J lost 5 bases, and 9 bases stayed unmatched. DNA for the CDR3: TGCGCCAGCAGGCCCGGACAGGGAAATGACGAGCAGTACTTC. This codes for CASRPGQGNDEQYF.

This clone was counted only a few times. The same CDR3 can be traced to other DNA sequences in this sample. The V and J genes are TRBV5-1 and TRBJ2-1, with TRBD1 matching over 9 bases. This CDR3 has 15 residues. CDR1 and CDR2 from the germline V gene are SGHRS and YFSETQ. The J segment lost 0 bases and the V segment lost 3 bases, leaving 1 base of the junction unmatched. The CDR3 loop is CASSSTGGSYNEQFF. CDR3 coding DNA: TGCGCCAGCAGCTCGACAGGGGGCTCCTACAATGAGCAGTTCTTC.

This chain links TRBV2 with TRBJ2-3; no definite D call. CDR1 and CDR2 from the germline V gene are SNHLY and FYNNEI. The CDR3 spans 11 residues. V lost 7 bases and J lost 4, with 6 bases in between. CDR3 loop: CASTDADTQYF. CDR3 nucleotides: TGTGCCAGCACTGACGCAGATACGCAGTATTTT.

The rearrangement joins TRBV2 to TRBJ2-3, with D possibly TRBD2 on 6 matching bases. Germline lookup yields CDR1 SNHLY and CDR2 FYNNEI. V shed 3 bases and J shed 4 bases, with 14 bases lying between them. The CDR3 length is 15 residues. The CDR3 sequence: CASSDLRGVADTQYF. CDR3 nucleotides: TGTGCCAGCAGTGATCTGCGGGGCGTCGCAGATACGCAGTATTTT.

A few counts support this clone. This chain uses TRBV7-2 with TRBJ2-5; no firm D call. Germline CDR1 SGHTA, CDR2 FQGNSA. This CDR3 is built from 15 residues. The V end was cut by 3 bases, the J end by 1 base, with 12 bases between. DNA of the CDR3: TGTGCCAGCAGCTTGAGGCCCCTAGGCCAAGAGACCCAGTACTTC. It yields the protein CASSLRPLGQETQYF.

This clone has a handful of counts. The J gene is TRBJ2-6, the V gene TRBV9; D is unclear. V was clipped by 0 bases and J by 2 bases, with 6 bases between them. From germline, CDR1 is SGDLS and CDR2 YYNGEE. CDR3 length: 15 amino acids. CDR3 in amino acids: CASSVVVAGANVLTF. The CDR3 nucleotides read TGTGCCAGCAGCGTAGTTGTCGCTGGGGCCAACGTCCTGACTTTC. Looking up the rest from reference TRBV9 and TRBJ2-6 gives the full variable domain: DSGVTQTPKHLITATGQRVTLRCSPRSGDLSVYWYQQSLDQGLQFLIQYYNGEERAKGNILERFSAQQFPDLHSELNLSSLELGDSALYFCASSVVVAGANVLTFGAGSRLTVL.

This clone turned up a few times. DNA for the CDR3: TGTGCCAGCAGCGCCCGGGATTCTGAAGCTTTCTTT. Its protein product is CASSARDSEAFF. The chain employs TRBV6-5 and TRBJ1-1; no clear D gene. CDR3 length equals 12 residues. V was trimmed by 6 bases and J by 6 bases, leaving 11 bases between them. Germline V gives CDR1 MNHEY, CDR2 SVGAGI.

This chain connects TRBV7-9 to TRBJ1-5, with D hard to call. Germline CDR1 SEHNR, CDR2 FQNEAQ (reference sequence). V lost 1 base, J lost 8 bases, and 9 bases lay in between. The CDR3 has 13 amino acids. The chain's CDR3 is CASSLEQTKPQHF. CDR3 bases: TGTGCCAGCAGCTTAGAGCAAACTAAGCCCCAGCATTTT.

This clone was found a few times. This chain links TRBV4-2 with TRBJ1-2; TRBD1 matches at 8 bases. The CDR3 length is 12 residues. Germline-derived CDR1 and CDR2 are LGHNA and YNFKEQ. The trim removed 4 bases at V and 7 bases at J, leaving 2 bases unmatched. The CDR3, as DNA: TGTGCCAGCAGCCCGGGACAGGTTGGCTACACCTTC. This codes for CASSPGQVGYTF.

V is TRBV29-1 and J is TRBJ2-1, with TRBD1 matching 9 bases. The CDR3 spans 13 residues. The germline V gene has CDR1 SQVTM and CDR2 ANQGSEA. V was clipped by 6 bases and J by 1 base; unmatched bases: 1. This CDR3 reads CSVGQGSYNEQFF. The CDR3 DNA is TGCAGCGTCGGACAGGGGTCCTACAATGAGCAGTTCTTC.

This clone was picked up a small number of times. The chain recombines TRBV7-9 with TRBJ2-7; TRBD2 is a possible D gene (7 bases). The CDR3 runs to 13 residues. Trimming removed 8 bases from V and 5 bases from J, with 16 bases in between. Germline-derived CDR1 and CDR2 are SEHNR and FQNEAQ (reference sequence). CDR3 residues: CASQGGGPDEQYF. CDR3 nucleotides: TGTGCCAGCCAAGGGGGGGGGCCGGACGAGCAGTACTTC.

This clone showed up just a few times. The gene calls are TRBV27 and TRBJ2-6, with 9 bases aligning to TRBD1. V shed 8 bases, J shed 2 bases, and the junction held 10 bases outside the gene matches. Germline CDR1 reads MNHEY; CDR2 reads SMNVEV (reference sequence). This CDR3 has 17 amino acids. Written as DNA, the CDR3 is TGTGCCAGCCCCCCTGGGGACAGGGATCCTGGGGCCAACGTCCTGACTTTC. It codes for CASPPGDRDPGANVLTF.

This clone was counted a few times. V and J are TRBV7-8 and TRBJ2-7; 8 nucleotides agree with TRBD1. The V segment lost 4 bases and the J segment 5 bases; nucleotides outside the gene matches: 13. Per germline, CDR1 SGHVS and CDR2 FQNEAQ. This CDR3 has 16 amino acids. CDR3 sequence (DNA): TGTGCCAGCAGCTGGGACCGGGACAGGTTATCAGACGAGCAGTACTTC. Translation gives CASSWDRDRLSDEQYF.

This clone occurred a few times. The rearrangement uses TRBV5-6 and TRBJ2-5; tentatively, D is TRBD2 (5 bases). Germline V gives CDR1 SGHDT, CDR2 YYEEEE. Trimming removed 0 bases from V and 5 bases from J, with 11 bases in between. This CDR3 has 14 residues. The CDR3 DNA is TGTGCCAGCAGCTTGGCCGGGGATCGGGAGACCCAGTACTTC. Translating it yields CASSLAGDRETQYF.